These T cell receptor beta chains were read from a single sample in a study of blood T cells in healthy people across ages. TCRdb recomputed calls from the 5' RACE reads with MiXCR, one row per CDR3 protein. Of some 1.4 million distinct CDR3 sequences listed, approximately 40% were seen once; the top ten hold roughly 7.9%. Sequencing was performed on blood. These receptors were collected from a woman in her late teens or twenties in good health. Each CDR3 is given with its conserved first and last residue. D genes are given only for firm matches. Clone size is stated in some rows and not others, as once, few, many or a class when expanded.

CDR3 DNA: TGTGCCAGCAGCCCCCCAGGGACCCTACAGAATGAGCAGTTCTTC
CDR3 protein: CASSPPGTLQNEQFF
D gene: -
clone size: -
V gene: TRBV27
J gene: TRBJ2-1

CDR3 DNA: TGTGCCAGCAGCCAAGTAGGGGCCCAGGGCTACACCTTC
CDR3 protein: CASSQVGAQGYTF
D gene: -
clone size: -
V gene: TRBV14
J gene: TRBJ1-2

CDR3 DNA: TGTGCCAGCAGCTCCGGGACCCACACAGATACGCAGTATTTT
CDR3 protein: CASSSGTHTDTQYF
D gene: -
clone size: few
V gene: TRBV7-2
J gene: TRBJ2-3

CDR3 DNA: TGTGCCAGCAGTGACGGGACTAGGGGACATGAGCAGTTCTTC
CDR3 protein: CASSDGTRGHEQFF
D gene: TRBD2
clone size: -
V gene: TRBV6-1
J gene: TRBJ2-1

CDR3 DNA: TGTGCCAGCAGCCAACCCGGGACTAGCTCGACAGATACGCAGTATTTT
CDR3 protein: CASSQPGTSSTDTQYF
D gene: TRBD2
clone size: -
V gene: TRBV3-1
J gene: TRBJ2-3

CDR3 DNA: TGCGCCAGCAGCTTACTCACTAGCCCTCCAGCCGGGGAGCTGTTTTTT
CDR3 protein: CASSLLTSPPAGELFF
D gene: -
clone size: few
V gene: TRBV5-1
J gene: TRBJ2-2

CDR3 DNA: TGTGCCACCAGCAGAACTGATACCGGGACAGCCAAAAACATTCAGTACTTC
CDR3 protein: CATSRTDTGTAKNIQYF
D gene: -
clone size: -
V gene: TRBV15
J gene: TRBJ2-4

CDR3 DNA: TGCAGCGTTGAAGATCGGGCCAGGGGCAACAATGAGCAGTTCTTC
CDR3 protein: CSVEDRARGNNEQFF
D gene: -
clone size: -
V gene: TRBV29-1
J gene: TRBJ2-1

CDR3 DNA: TGTGCCAGCAGCGCCGGAGAGAGCTACGGAATCTACGAGCAGTACTTC
CDR3 protein: CASSAGESYGIYEQYF
D gene: -
clone size: few
V gene: TRBV9
J gene: TRBJ2-7

CDR3 DNA: TGTGCCAGCAGTTTTGGGGGATCCCACACTGAAGCTTTCTTT
CDR3 protein: CASSFGGSHTEAFF
D gene: -
clone size: -
V gene: TRBV12-3/TRBV12-4
J gene: TRBJ1-1

CDR3 DNA: TGTGCCGTCGGGACAGGGGTTTTAACCTATGGCTACACCTTC
CDR3 protein: CAVGTGVLTYGYTF
D gene: TRBD1
clone size: -
V gene: TRBV10-3
J gene: TRBJ1-2

CDR3 DNA: TGTGCCAGCAATCTCGGGACAGTCAATCAGCCCCAGCATTTT
CDR3 protein: CASNLGTVNQPQHF
D gene: TRBD1
clone size: few
V gene: TRBV6-1
J gene: TRBJ1-5

CDR3 DNA: TGTGCCAGCAGCGACTCTTTTCCGGGACTAGCGACCGTAGTGGGGTACGAGCAGTACTTC
CDR3 protein: CASSDSFPGLATVVGYEQYF
D gene: TRBD2
clone size: -
V gene: TRBV2
J gene: TRBJ2-7

CDR3 DNA: TGCAGTGCTATGGACAGCCTAAAAAACATTCAGTACTTC
CDR3 protein: CSAMDSLKNIQYF
D gene: -
clone size: few
V gene: TRBV20-1
J gene: TRBJ2-4

CDR3 DNA: TGTGCCAGCAGCAACCATCTCCGGTTCGGGACCTACGAGCAGTACTTC
CDR3 protein: CASSNHLRFGTYEQYF
D gene: -
clone size: -
V gene: TRBV11-2
J gene: TRBJ2-7

CDR3 DNA: TGTGCCAGCAGTTACTCCTTCGGACAGGGGCTTCCCCAGTACTTC
CDR3 protein: CASSYSFGQGLPQYF
D gene: TRBD1
clone size: many
V gene: TRBV6-5
J gene: TRBJ2-7

CDR3 DNA: TGTGCCAGCAGTCCAAACCTCTGGGACGCCGCCCTCCGGGCTTTCTCCTACGAGCAGTACTTC
CDR3 protein: CASSPNLWDAALRAFSYEQYF
D gene: -
clone size: -
V gene: TRBV5-5
J gene: TRBJ2-7

CDR3 DNA: TGCAGCGTCCGGGGTAGCTCCTACAATGAGCAGTTCTTC
CDR3 protein: CSVRGSSYNEQFF
D gene: -
clone size: few
V gene: TRBV29-1
J gene: TRBJ2-1

CDR3 DNA: TGTGCCAGCAGCGTACGCGGGACGAACCGGGAGCAGTACTTC
CDR3 protein: CASSVRGTNREQYF
D gene: -
clone size: few
V gene: TRBV9
J gene: TRBJ2-7

CDR3 DNA: TGTGCCAACAGCCACTATCCGACTGCCAAAGAGACCCAGTACTTC
CDR3 protein: CANSHYPTAKETQYF
D gene: -
clone size: -
V gene: TRBV6-5
J gene: TRBJ2-5

CDR3 DNA: TGCGCCAGCAGCCAAGGTAGGTGGGCTGAAGCTTTCTTT
CDR3 protein: CASSQGRWAEAFF
D gene: -
clone size: -
V gene: TRBV4-1
J gene: TRBJ1-1

CDR3 DNA: TGTGCCACCAGCAGAGATATGCTTAGCGGGAAAATCTACGAGCAGTACTTC
CDR3 protein: CATSRDMLSGKIYEQYF
D gene: TRBD2
clone size: -
V gene: TRBV15
J gene: TRBJ2-7

CDR3 DNA: TGTGCCAGCAGGAGGACTAGCGGGGTCCACGAGCAGTACTTC
CDR3 protein: CASRRTSGVHEQYF
D gene: TRBD2
clone size: -
V gene: TRBV6-5
J gene: TRBJ2-7

CDR3 DNA: TGTGCCAGCAGACCCACCCTGGGACAGACATATGGCTACACCTTC
CDR3 protein: CASRPTLGQTYGYTF
D gene: TRBD1
clone size: few
V gene: TRBV27
J gene: TRBJ1-2

CDR3 DNA: TGTGCCAGCAAGGCTGGACCCTCCTACGAGCAGTACTTC
CDR3 protein: CASKAGPSYEQYF
D gene: -
clone size: many
V gene: TRBV6-6
J gene: TRBJ2-7

CDR3 DNA: TGCGCCAGCAGTGAGCTCCCCTGGACAGGAATCTCGAACACCGGGGAGCTGTTTTTT
CDR3 protein: CASSELPWTGISNTGELFF
D gene: TRBD1
clone size: -
V gene: TRBV10-1
J gene: TRBJ2-2

CDR3 DNA: TGTGCCAGCGGCCCCCCCCCGGGATACAATGAGCAGTTCTTC
CDR3 protein: CASGPPPGYNEQFF
D gene: -
clone size: -
V gene: TRBV7-2
J gene: TRBJ2-1

CDR3 DNA: TGTGCCAGCAGCTTAGGACCTAGCGGGATTTCCTACAATGAGCAGTTCTTC
CDR3 protein: CASSLGPSGISYNEQFF
D gene: TRBD2
clone size: -
V gene: TRBV7-8
J gene: TRBJ2-1

CDR3 DNA: TGCAGTGCTAGGGGTATGGCGTATAGCAATCAGCCCCAGCATTTT
CDR3 protein: CSARGMAYSNQPQHF
D gene: -
clone size: -
V gene: TRBV20-1
J gene: TRBJ1-5

CDR3 DNA: TGTGCCAGCAGTTACTCGCGCGGGAGTCGGAATGAGCAGTACTTC
CDR3 protein: CASSYSRGSRNEQYF
D gene: TRBD2
clone size: -
V gene: TRBV6-5
J gene: TRBJ2-5

CDR3 DNA: TGTGCCAGCAGTCCAGCGGCAAGCGGGAGGGGAGAGACCCAGTACTTC
CDR3 protein: CASSPAASGRGETQYF
D gene: TRBD2
clone size: -
V gene: TRBV7-9
J gene: TRBJ2-5

CDR3 DNA: TGCGCCAGCAGCTGGGCCGGGACAGGCACAGATACGCAGTATTTT
CDR3 protein: CASSWAGTGTDTQYF
D gene: TRBD1
clone size: -
V gene: TRBV5-1
J gene: TRBJ2-3

CDR3 DNA: TGTGCCACCAGGAGGGGTGGGCAGGTGTCGATTCGGTCCTACGAGCAGTACTTC
CDR3 protein: CATRRGGQVSIRSYEQYF
D gene: -
clone size: -
V gene: TRBV15
J gene: TRBJ2-7

CDR3 DNA: TGCGCCAGCAGCCAAGGGGACGGGCGTGGGCCCCAGCATTTT
CDR3 protein: CASSQGDGRGPQHF
D gene: -
clone size: -
V gene: TRBV4-1
J gene: TRBJ1-5

CDR3 DNA: TGTGCCAGCAGTGAAGCGCTAGCATCCTACAATGAGCAGTTCTTC
CDR3 protein: CASSEALASYNEQFF
D gene: -
clone size: few
V gene: TRBV2
J gene: TRBJ2-1

CDR3 DNA: TGCAGTGCTAGGACCGGGACAGGGGAGTCGGAGACCCAGTACTTC
CDR3 protein: CSARTGTGESETQYF
D gene: TRBD1
clone size: -
V gene: TRBV20-1
J gene: TRBJ2-5

CDR3 DNA: TGCAGTGCTCGGAGGACAGGGCGGGTCGATTTCCGCAATGAGCAGTTCTTC
CDR3 protein: CSARRTGRVDFRNEQFF
D gene: TRBD1
clone size: -
V gene: TRBV20-1
J gene: TRBJ2-1